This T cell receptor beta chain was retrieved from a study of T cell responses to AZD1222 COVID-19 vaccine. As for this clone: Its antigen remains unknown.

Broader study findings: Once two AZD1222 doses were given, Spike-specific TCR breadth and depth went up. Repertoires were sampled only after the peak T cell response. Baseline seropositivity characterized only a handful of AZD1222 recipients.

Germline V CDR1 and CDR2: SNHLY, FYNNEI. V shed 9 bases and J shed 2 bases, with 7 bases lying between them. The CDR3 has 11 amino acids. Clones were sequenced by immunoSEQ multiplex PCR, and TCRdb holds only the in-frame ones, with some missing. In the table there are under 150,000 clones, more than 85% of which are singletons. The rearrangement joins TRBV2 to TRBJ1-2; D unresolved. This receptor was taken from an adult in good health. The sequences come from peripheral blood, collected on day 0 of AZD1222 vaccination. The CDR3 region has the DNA TGTGCCAGTCAGATAAACTATGGCTACACCTTC. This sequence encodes CASQINYGYTF.